This T cell receptor (beta chain) was sequenced during a study of regulatory T cells in long-lasting Graves disease. The germline V gene has CDR1 SGHTA and CDR2 FQGNSA. CDR3 length equals 15 residues. The V and J ends lost 1 base and 7 bases respectively, with 13 bases between them. Documented time point: newly diagnosed GD, antithyroid drugs for less than 3 months. Extracted RNA from PBMCs served as the source of the TCR library. The patients included were those that came from an endocrinology department in Xi'an, China. Collection of peripheral blood (roughly 9 milliliters) was done using EDTA tubes. This clonotype has a handful of counts. Relying on iRepertoire HTBI primers and Arm-PCR of CDR3 regions, the team built TCR beta libraries. Original processing methods: The identification of roughly 62 TRBV and 14 to 15 TRBJ segments was made across samples. TCRdb redid the calling of the multiplex PCR reads with MiXCR, one entry per CDR3 protein. These V and J calls derive from TCRdb rather than the authors' analysis. This sample carries under 450,000 distinct CDR3 sequences, around 15% of them seen once, and the ten largest clones take roughly a fifth.

This sample was shared with a second study, whose subject was T cells in Graves' hyperthyroidism and ophthalmopathy.

The rearrangement joins TRBV7-2 to TRBJ1-4; weak D call: TRBD1 (5 bases). This clonotype originated in a woman aged 18-30 years with Graves disease. This material consisted of peripheral blood mononuclear cells (PBMCs), taken at new diagnosis, from a patient treated with antithyroid drugs. The CDR3 DNA reads TGTGCCAGCAGCTTAGACCCAGGGCCTTCTGAAAAACTGTTTTTT. Amino acid sequence: CASSLDPGPSEKLFF.